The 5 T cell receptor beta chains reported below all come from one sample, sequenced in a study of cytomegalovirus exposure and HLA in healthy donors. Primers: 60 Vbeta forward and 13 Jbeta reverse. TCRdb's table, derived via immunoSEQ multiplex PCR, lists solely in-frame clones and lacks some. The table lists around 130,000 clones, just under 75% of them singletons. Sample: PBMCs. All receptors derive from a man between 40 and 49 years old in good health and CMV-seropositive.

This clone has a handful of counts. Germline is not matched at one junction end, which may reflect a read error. The CDR3 is CASSLERVKTEAFF. Written as DNA, the CDR3 is TGCGCCAGCAGCTTGGAACGGGTGAAGACTGAAGCTTTCTTT. The genes are TRBV5-1 and TRBJ1-1; D unclear. Germline assignment: CDR1 SGHRS and CDR2 YFSETQ. This CDR3 is built from 14 residues. Combining the CDR3 with reference TRBV5-1 and TRBJ1-1 gives the whole variable domain KAGVTQTPRYLIKTRGQQVTLSCSPISGHRSVSWYQQTPGQGLQFLFEYFSETQRNKGNFPGRFSGRQFSNSRSEMNVSTLELGDSALYLCASSLERVKTEAFFGQGTRLTVV.

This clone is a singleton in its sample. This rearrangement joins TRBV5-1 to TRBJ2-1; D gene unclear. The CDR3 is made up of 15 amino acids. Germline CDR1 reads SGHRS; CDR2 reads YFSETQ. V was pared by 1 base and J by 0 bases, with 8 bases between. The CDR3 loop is CASSLNTDSYNEQFF. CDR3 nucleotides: TGCGCCAGCAGCTTGAATACTGACTCCTACAATGAGCAGTTCTTC.

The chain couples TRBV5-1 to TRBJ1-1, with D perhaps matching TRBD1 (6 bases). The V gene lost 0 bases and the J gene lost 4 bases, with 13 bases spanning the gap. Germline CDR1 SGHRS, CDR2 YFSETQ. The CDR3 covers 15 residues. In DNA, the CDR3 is TGCGCCAGCAGCTTGGAGTCCCTAGGGGGCACTGAAGCTTTCTTT. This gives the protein CASSLESLGGTEAFF.

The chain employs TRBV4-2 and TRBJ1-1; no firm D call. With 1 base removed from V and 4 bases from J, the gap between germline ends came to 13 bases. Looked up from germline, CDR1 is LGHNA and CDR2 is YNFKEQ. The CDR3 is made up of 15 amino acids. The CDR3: CASSQGSAGSTEAFF. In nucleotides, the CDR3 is TGTGCCAGCAGCCAAGGATCCGCCGGGAGCACTGAAGCTTTCTTT.

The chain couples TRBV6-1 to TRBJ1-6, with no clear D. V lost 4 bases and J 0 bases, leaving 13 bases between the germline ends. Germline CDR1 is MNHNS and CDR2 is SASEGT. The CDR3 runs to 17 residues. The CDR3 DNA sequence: TGTGCCAGCAGTGCCGACCTGTCTAGCTCCTATAATTCACCCCTCCACTTT. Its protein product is CASSADLSSSYNSPLHF.